This passage covers 7 T cell receptor beta chains from one sample sequenced in a study of T cells after somatic rescue of genetic block (TCRdb year 2020). Library generation was performed with the immunoSEQ multiplex PCR assay. TCRdb re-hosts the immuneACCESS table, in-frame sequences only. Its copies lack some clones; in the studies checked, an unresolved V gene accounts for under half of them, and the cause for the rest is not known. Present in this sample are about 6,800 clones, around 80% of which were seen just once. The top ten hold roughly 25% of the sample. The sequenced material came from peripheral blood mononuclear cells (PBMCs). These receptors all come from a boy aged 5-17 years.

The V gene is TRBV4-3, the J gene TRBJ2-5, with 7 bases matching TRBD2. The CDR3 has 14 residues. V trimming: 3 bases; J trimming: 5 bases; junction bases outside the gene matches: 6. From germline, CDR1 is LGHNA and CDR2 YSLEER. CDR3 region: CASSQSGIGETQYF. The CDR3 DNA sequence: TGCGCCAGCAGCCAGAGCGGGATAGGTGAGACCCAGTACTTC.

A note on this clone: The same CDR3 can be traced to other DNA sequences in this sample. The gene calls are TRBV11-1 and TRBJ1-2, with TRBD1 matching 9 bases. The CDR3 contains 14 residues. The ends lost 9 bases at V and 4 bases at J; junction bases unmatched: 9. CDR1 and CDR2 (germline): SGHAT, FQDESV (reference sequence). Here the CDR3 reads CASSRSDRGYGYTF. CDR3 in DNA: TGTGCCAGTAGCCGCTCGGACAGGGGCTATGGCTACACCTTC.

The chain links TRBV28 to TRBJ2-3, with TRBD2 as a possible D gene (6 bases). Germline V gives CDR1 MDHEN, CDR2 SYDVKM. Trimming removed 2 bases at V and 0 bases at J, with 12 bases between. This CDR3 is built from 16 residues. The CDR3 sequence: CASSLIGGVSTDTQYF. DNA for the CDR3: TGTGCCAGCAGTTTAATCGGGGGAGTGAGCACAGATACGCAGTATTTT.

The rearrangement joins TRBV10-3 to TRBJ1-5; no clear D gene. V was clipped by 0 bases and J by 0 bases, with 9 bases between them. This CDR3 is built from 16 residues. From germline, CDR1 is ENHRY and CDR2 SYGVKD. CDR3 bases: TGTGCCATCAGTGAGTCTACCGACCTTAGCAATCAGCCCCAGCATTTT. Amino acid sequence: CAISESTDLSNQPQHF.

This clone turned up a few times. V is TRBV11-2 and J is TRBJ2-3; D unresolved. V lost 5 bases, J lost 0 bases, and 9 bases lay in between. Germline CDR1 is SGHAT and CDR2 is FQNNGV. The CDR3 runs 14 residues. This CDR3 reads CASSLRISTDTQYF. The CDR3 DNA is TGTGCCAGCAGCCTCCGGATAAGCACAGATACGCAGTATTTT.

CDR3: CASSPRGGKTEQFF. CDR3 DNA: TGTGCCAGCAGCCCTCGAGGAGGTAAAACAGAGCAGTTCTTC. This sequence joins TRBV11-3 and TRBJ2-1; a possible D gene is TRBD2 (5 bases). Per germline, CDR1 SGHNT and CDR2 YENEEA. Trimming removed 5 bases at V and 10 bases at J, with 18 bases between. The CDR3 is 14 residues long.

In its sample, this clone was seen once. Written as DNA, the CDR3 is TGCAGCGCGGGGACGGACCGCTACGAGCAGTACTTC. Its protein is CSAGTDRYEQYF. The V and J genes are TRBV29-1 and TRBJ2-7; D is possibly TRBD1 or TRBD2 (5 bases each). The V end lost 7 bases, the J end lost 3 bases, and 13 bases lay between the germline ends. CDR1 and CDR2 from the germline V gene are SQVTM and ANQGSEA. The CDR3 totals 12 residues.